The rows below give T cell receptor beta chains drawn from one sample of a study of shared clonotypes between healthy human individuals. Method: immunoSEQ multiplex PCR; TCRdb's copy keeps in-frame clones and lacks some. This sample has 1.6 million or so clones, with around 98.5% found just once. The sample taken for sequencing was naive CD4+ T cells sorted from blood. Every receptor here comes from a man aged 25-40 years in good health. Both conserved end residues are trimmed from each CDR3. The D gene is left open where the match is weak.

J gene: TRBJ1-5; V gene: TRBV6-5; D gene: TRBD1; CDR3 protein: ASSYGAGGQPQH
J gene: TRBJ2-5; V gene: TRBV10-3; D gene: TRBD2; CDR3 protein: AISRGSGSETQY
J gene: TRBJ2-7; V gene: TRBV2; D gene: TRBD2; CDR3 protein: AILVREVTYEQY
J gene: TRBJ1-2; V gene: TRBV18; D gene: TRBD1; CDR3 protein: ASSQKGTGGAYGYT
J gene: TRBJ2-2; V gene: TRBV30; D gene: .; CDR3 protein: AWLPRGANTGELF
J gene: TRBJ2-5; V gene: TRBV12-1; D gene: .; CDR3 protein: ASSFPDSKETQY
J gene: TRBJ1-2; V gene: TRBV5-6; D gene: .; CDR3 protein: ASSFGKTGTLRGGYT
J gene: TRBJ2-5; V gene: TRBV18; D gene: .; CDR3 protein: ASSPPSRVETQY
J gene: TRBJ2-1; V gene: TRBV5-1; D gene: TRBD1; CDR3 protein: ASSQQGQGLNEQF
J gene: TRBJ1-4; V gene: TRBV28; D gene: TRBD1; CDR3 protein: ASSWTGPMGEKLF
J gene: TRBJ2-7; V gene: TRBV2; D gene: .; CDR3 protein: ASSVGPIYEQY
J gene: TRBJ2-3; V gene: TRBV18; D gene: .; CDR3 protein: ASSPGDSTDTQY
J gene: TRBJ1-1; V gene: TRBV10-3; D gene: .; CDR3 protein: ATKATNEAF
J gene: TRBJ1-5; V gene: TRBV9; D gene: .; CDR3 protein: ASSQGNNQPQH
J gene: TRBJ2-1; V gene: TRBV10-2; D gene: TRBD1; CDR3 protein: ASRGQGVYNEQF
J gene: TRBJ2-5; V gene: TRBV5-1; D gene: .; CDR3 protein: ASSGTVNMETQY
J gene: TRBJ2-1; V gene: TRBV5-1; D gene: TRBD2; CDR3 protein: ASSLGLAGVDEQF
J gene: TRBJ2-5; V gene: TRBV25-1; D gene: .; CDR3 protein: ASSEGPGRRKTQY
J gene: TRBJ2-6; V gene: TRBV14; D gene: .; CDR3 protein: ASSQFGHGPSGANVLT
J gene: TRBJ2-7; V gene: TRBV5-1; D gene: TRBD2; CDR3 protein: ASTWEGLDEQY
J gene: TRBJ2-2; V gene: TRBV7-2; D gene: .; CDR3 protein: ASSLDQRNTGELF
J gene: TRBJ2-1; V gene: TRBV11-3; D gene: .; CDR3 protein: ASSLESGSYYNEQF
J gene: TRBJ2-7; V gene: TRBV6-1; D gene: TRBD1; CDR3 protein: ASSEVGDRPYEQY
J gene: TRBJ2-3; V gene: TRBV7-9; D gene: .; CDR3 protein: ASSLTKDTQY
J gene: TRBJ1-2; V gene: TRBV29-1; D gene: TRBD1; CDR3 protein: SGGWADRGYT
J gene: TRBJ1-4; V gene: TRBV18; D gene: .; CDR3 protein: ASSPQGNEKLF
J gene: TRBJ2-1; V gene: TRBV7-2; D gene: TRBD2; CDR3 protein: ASNLAGVGWEQF
J gene: TRBJ2-7; V gene: TRBV5-6; D gene: .; CDR3 protein: ASSSMKRLFIYEQY
J gene: TRBJ2-1; V gene: TRBV29-1; D gene: TRBD1; CDR3 protein: SASGQGGNEQF
J gene: TRBJ2-3; V gene: TRBV5-1; D gene: .; CDR3 protein: ASSPLRSSRVTDTQY
J gene: TRBJ2-1; V gene: TRBV7-2; D gene: TRBD2; CDR3 protein: ASSLRGRGYNEQF
J gene: TRBJ2-7; V gene: TRBV2; D gene: .; CDR3 protein: ASLGTREQY
J gene: TRBJ2-1; V gene: TRBV5-1; D gene: TRBD2; CDR3 protein: ASSPGTRVYNEQF
J gene: TRBJ2-7; V gene: TRBV7-2; D gene: .; CDR3 protein: ASSLIQDYEQY
J gene: TRBJ2-7; V gene: TRBV10-3; D gene: .; CDR3 protein: AIRGGGTYEQY
J gene: TRBJ2-1; V gene: TRBV5-6; D gene: TRBD2; CDR3 protein: ASSPTGTSGRNNEQF
J gene: TRBJ2-2; V gene: TRBV10-3; D gene: .; CDR3 protein: ASWDTNTGELF
J gene: TRBJ2-7; V gene: TRBV28; D gene: .; CDR3 protein: ASSKTREQY
J gene: TRBJ2-2; V gene: TRBV27; D gene: TRBD2; CDR3 protein: ASKTSGRAGELF
J gene: TRBJ2-1; V gene: TRBV7-8; D gene: TRBD2; CDR3 protein: ASSLRLAGTNEQF
J gene: TRBJ2-7; V gene: TRBV12-5; D gene: TRBD1; CDR3 protein: ASAQADGTGVYEQY
J gene: TRBJ2-7; V gene: TRBV30; D gene: .; CDR3 protein: AWSVLYEQY
J gene: TRBJ2-2; V gene: TRBV5-4; D gene: TRBD2; CDR3 protein: ASSPGGVSGELF
J gene: TRBJ1-5; V gene: TRBV2; D gene: .; CDR3 protein: ASSEAHRAQPQH
J gene: TRBJ2-3; V gene: TRBV2; D gene: .; CDR3 protein: ASSVGRYTDTQY
J gene: TRBJ1-1; V gene: TRBV6-5; D gene: TRBD1; CDR3 protein: ASSYSDRVGTEAF
J gene: TRBJ2-7; V gene: TRBV5-1; D gene: .; CDR3 protein: ASSLVPGDYEQY
J gene: TRBJ2-3; V gene: TRBV5-4; D gene: TRBD2; CDR3 protein: ASSTGLAGTDTQY
J gene: TRBJ1-1; V gene: TRBV6-5; D gene: .; CDR3 protein: ASRRGRYTEAF
J gene: TRBJ1-2; V gene: TRBV9; D gene: .; CDR3 protein: ASSPPSRAYGYT
J gene: TRBJ1-2; V gene: TRBV19; D gene: .; CDR3 protein: ASSIGQGSRGYT
J gene: TRBJ2-1; V gene: TRBV5-1; D gene: TRBD1; CDR3 protein: ASSSRNRGDEQF
J gene: TRBJ1-4; V gene: TRBV13; D gene: .; CDR3 protein: ASSANRPSNEKLF
J gene: TRBJ2-7; V gene: TRBV28; D gene: .; CDR3 protein: ASSSAGTHEQY
J gene: TRBJ1-4; V gene: TRBV28; D gene: .; CDR3 protein: TYLRDLPFTNEKLF